One and the same sample provided the 21 T cell receptor beta chains below, sequenced in a study of OX40 agonist ivuxolimab in advanced cancers. The protocol was immunoSEQ multiplex PCR, while the TCRdb copy is restricted to in-frame clones and leaves out a portion. The table lists about 91,000 clones, approximately 84% of them singletons, with over 1.5% in the top ten. The source material was CD4+ or CD8+ T cells sorted from blood, sampled in a trial of the OX40 agonist ivuxolimab. Source of these receptors: an adult with an advanced solid tumor such as melanoma, head and neck, liver or kidney cancer.

The CDR3: CATSGQSEAFF. The CDR3 DNA sequence: TGTGCCACTTCCGGACAGTCTGAAGCTTTCTTT. The J gene is TRBJ1-1, the V gene TRBV14, with a tentative D call TRBD1 (6 bases). The germline gives CDR1 SGHDN, CDR2 FVKESK. The CDR3 spans 11 residues. Trimming stripped 10 bases from V and 6 bases from J, with 12 bases between.

The chain uses TRBV7-8 and TRBJ1-2; 9 bases align to TRBD1. Germline V CDR1 and CDR2: SGHVS, FQNEAQ. This CDR3 is built from 17 residues. V lost 5 bases to trimming and J lost 5 bases; unmatched junction nucleotides: 15. The CDR3 loop reads CASSPVTRPGTGYGYTF. CDR3 nucleotides: TGTGCCAGCAGCCCCGTGACTCGCCCGGGGACAGGGTATGGCTACACCTTC.

The chain employs TRBV19 and TRBJ2-7; TRBD2 is a possible D gene (6 bases). This CDR3 has 17 residues. Germline assignment: CDR1 LNHDA and CDR2 SQIVND (reference sequence). Trimming cost V 6 bases and J 0 bases, with 21 bases left between them. The CDR3 DNA follows: TGTGCCAGTAGCCCCGGCGGGGCAGGTTTTAACTCCTACGAGCAGTACTTC. Amino acid sequence: CASSPGGAGFNSYEQYF.

The V gene is TRBV30, the J gene TRBJ2-3; 8 bases align to TRBD2. Germline CDR1 is GTSNPN and CDR2 is SVGIG (reference sequence). CDR3 size: 14 residues. Trimming at V came to 6 bases and at J to 2 bases, leaving 7 bases not matched to a gene. The CDR3 sequence: CACPGRGDTDTQYF. CDR3 DNA sequence: TGTGCCTGCCCCGGGAGGGGGGACACAGATACGCAGTATTTT.

The chain carries TRBV2 and TRBJ1-4; no firm D call. CDR1 and CDR2 (germline): SNHLY, FYNNEI. The V and J ends lost 8 bases and 5 bases respectively, with 12 bases between them. The CDR3 runs 13 residues. In DNA form, the CDR3 reads TGTGCCAGCGCCGTGGTGGGGAATGAAAAACTGTTTTTT. This codes for CASAVVGNEKLFF.

This chain links TRBV12-5 with TRBJ1-5, with 7 bases that match TRBD1. Germline CDR1 is LGHNT and CDR2 is FRNRAP. This CDR3 is built from 14 residues. V lost 3 bases to trimming and J lost 4 bases; unmatched junction nucleotides: 3. The CDR3 DNA reads as TGTGCTAGTGGTTTATCAGGGGGTAATCAGCCCCAGCATTTT. It is translated as CASGLSGGNQPQHF.

V gene TRBV7-3 combines with J gene TRBJ2-5, with 8 positions matching TRBD1. Germline CDR1 is SGHTA and CDR2 is FQGTGA. Trimming at V came to 5 bases and at J to 5 bases, leaving 4 bases not matched to a gene. This CDR3 is 13 amino acids long. CDR3 DNA: TGTGCCAGCAGCGGACAGGGTGATGAGACCCAGTACTTC. It is translated as CASSGQGDETQYF.

This chain joins TRBV5-4 and TRBJ1-4; 8 bases align to TRBD1. The ends lost 4 bases at V and 4 bases at J; junction bases unmatched: 6. Germline V gene sequence: CDR1 SGHNT, CDR2 YYREEE (reference sequence). This CDR3 has 15 residues. CDR3 loop: CASSLGQGHNEKLFF. As DNA, the CDR3 is TGTGCCAGCAGCCTCGGACAGGGACATAATGAAAAACTGTTTTTT.

The rearrangement uses TRBV25-1 and TRBJ1-5; 9 nucleotides agree with TRBD1. The CDR3 contains 15 residues. The V gene end was trimmed by 6 bases and the J gene end by 2 bases; junction bases not matched to a gene: 5. Germline V gene sequence: CDR1 MGHDK, CDR2 SYGVNS. CDR3 nucleotide sequence: TGTGCCAGCAGCGACACAGGGGGCGGCAATCAGCCCCAGCATTTT. It translates to CASSDTGGGNQPQHF.

V and J are TRBV6-5 and TRBJ1-4; 9 bases line up with TRBD1. J gave up 10 bases and V 5 bases, and 5 bases lay outside the gene matches. Germline lookup yields CDR1 MNHEY and CDR2 SVGAGI. This CDR3 spans 13 amino acids. The CDR3 DNA follows: TGTGCCAGCAGTCCAGACAGGGGGGGAAAACTGTTTTTT. Translation gives CASSPDRGGKLFF.

V is TRBV21-1 and J is TRBJ2-3; TRBD1 was called by the table and not checked on the DNA. TRBV21-1 is a pseudogene segment. The length of the CDR3 is 15 residues. The CDR3 DNA reads as TGTGCCAGCAGATCGACAGGGACGGGCACAGATACGCAGTATTTT. Its protein product is CASRSTGTGTDTQYF.

This chain joins TRBV28 and TRBJ2-2; D may be TRBD1 (6 bases). This CDR3 has 16 residues. Trimming took off 7 bases at V and 4 bases at J, with 19 bases between the two ends. Per germline, CDR1 MDHEN and CDR2 SYDVKM. The CDR3 loop is CASIKRQGIGTGELFF. The CDR3 DNA sequence: TGTGCCAGCATTAAGAGGCAGGGGATCGGCACCGGGGAGCTGTTTTTT.

This clone showed up just once. J is TRBJ2-6 and V is TRBV7-2; no firm D call. CDR1 SGHTA and CDR2 FQGNSA come from the germline V gene. The CDR3 extends over 17 amino acids. V dropped 2 bases and J dropped 0 bases, with 11 bases sitting between them. CDR3 in DNA: TGTGCCAGCAGCTTATCGGGCAGTAACTCTGGGGCCAACGTCCTGACTTTC. Amino acids: CASSLSGSNSGANVLTF.

The V call is TRBV6-6, the J call TRBJ2-1; TRBD2 matches at 8 bases. This CDR3 contains 16 residues. Germline-derived CDR1 and CDR2 are MNHNY and SVGAGI (reference sequence). Germline trimming cut 6 bases from V and 1 base from J; bases unmatched to any gene: 8. CDR3 sequence reads: CASSPGGGRSYNEQFF. CDR3 bases: TGTGCCAGCAGCCCGGGGGGCGGGAGGTCCTACAATGAGCAGTTCTTC.

The V gene is TRBV10-1, the J gene TRBJ2-3, with TRBD2 identical over 9 bases. The J segment lost 5 bases and the V segment lost 2 bases, leaving 5 bases of the junction unmatched. Germline values: CDR1 WNHNN, CDR2 SYGVQD (reference sequence). This CDR3 is 15 amino acids long. As DNA, the CDR3 is TGCGCCAGCAGTGAGGCGGGAGGGCCGCAAGATACGCAGTATTTT. Encoded protein: CASSEAGGPQDTQYF.

The gene calls are TRBV30 and TRBJ2-7; a weak D match, TRBD2 (6 bases). The CDR3 length is 11 residues. From germline, CDR1 is GTSNPN and CDR2 SVGIG (reference sequence). Trimming removed 5 bases at V and 7 bases at J, with 12 bases between. CDR3 DNA: TGTGCCTGGGCCGCTGGGGGGGAGCAGTACTTC. Protein product: CAWAAGGEQYF.

V is TRBV6-5 and J is TRBJ2-5, with D perhaps matching TRBD2 (7 bases). Germline V gene sequence: CDR1 MNHEY, CDR2 SVGAGI. Trimming took off 6 bases at V and 7 bases at J, with 18 bases between the two ends. The CDR3 covers 14 residues. The CDR3 coding sequence is TGTGCCAGCAGGCGGCCTGGGGGGGCGGGGACCCAGTACTTC. Translating it yields CASRRPGGAGTQYF.

The count of this clone is one. The rearrangement joins TRBV11-1 to TRBJ1-3; weak D call: TRBD1 (5 bases). Per germline, CDR1 SGHAT and CDR2 FQDESV (reference sequence). V lost 5 bases and J lost 4, with 9 bases in between. This CDR3 contains 13 residues. Written as DNA, the CDR3 is TGTGCCAGCAGCCCAGGGCTCGGAAACACCATATATTTT. It specifies CASSPGLGNTIYF.

V usage is TRBV6-6 and J usage is TRBJ1-1, with TRBD1 identical over 7 bases. With V trimmed by 4 bases and J by 10 bases, 6 bases remained unmatched. Germline V gene lookup returns CDR1 MNHNY and CDR2 SVGAGI (reference sequence). The CDR3 contains 12 residues. In DNA, the CDR3 is TGTGCCAGCAGTTTACAGGGGATTTCAGCTTTCTTT. Protein product: CASSLQGISAFF.

About this clone: One junction end disagrees with the germline gene, perhaps due to a read error. The V call is TRBV7-7, the J call TRBJ2-2, with D tentatively TRBD2 (6 bases). The CDR3 spans 13 residues. CDR1 and CDR2 (germline): SSHAT, FNYEAQ (reference sequence). In DNA, the CDR3 is TGTGCTAGCAGCGCCGGACTACTAGGGGAGCTGTTTTTT. It codes for CASSAGLLGELFF.

This clone was recorded once. The chain employs TRBV5-1 and TRBJ1-5; D gene unclear. V gave up 0 bases and J gave up 2 bases, with 6 bases separating them. This CDR3 region has 14 residues. The germline V gene encodes CDR1 SGHRS and CDR2 YFSETQ. CDR3: CASSLEGGNQPQHF. The CDR3 coding sequence is TGCGCCAGCAGCTTGGAGGGTGGCAATCAGCCCCAGCATTTT.